The present T cell receptor beta chain was sequenced within a study of CD8+ T cells in alopecia areata. Across the study: Tofacitinib was taken orally by treated patients, and the dose was 5 to 10 mg twice daily. Disease severity was quantified as SALT score of affected scalp area. Findings of the study overall: With tofacitinib ongoing, many expanded lesional clones persisted in both scalp and blood.

Documented treatment: oral pan-JAK inhibitor, 5-10 mg twice daily. Extracted from the samples, RNA was reverse transcribed into cDNA to serve as the sequencing template. Repertoires were generated with immunoSEQ multiplex PCR, while TCRdb's copy carries only in-frame clones and drops some. This repertoire shows around 100,000 clones, just over 85% found once; its top ten account for approximately 10%. The germline CDR1 and CDR2 sequences are ENHRY and SYGVKD. CDR3 length: 14 amino acids. V shed 8 bases and J 6 bases; nucleotides not matched to a gene: 11. With regard to this clone: The target antigen is unknown.

The specimen was CD8+ T cells sorted from blood, collected at roughly week 30, from a patient treated with tofacitinib. The clonotype comes from a human donor with alopecia areata. The gene calls are TRBV10-3 and TRBJ2-7; 9 nucleotides line up with TRBD1. The CDR3 loop is CAILLEDRGGEQYF. Here the CDR3 DNA reads TGTGCCATCTTGCTAGAGGACAGGGGAGGCGAGCAGTACTTC.